The sequence of this TCR beta chain was determined in a study of T and B cells in COVID-19 patients. At the level of the study: About 90% of the 20 active-infection patients had comorbidities associated with unfavorable COVID-19 outcome.

Germline-derived CDR1 and CDR2 are KGHDR and SFDVKD. CDR3 size: 13 residues. The V and J ends lost 10 bases and 5 bases respectively, with 13 bases between them. Each TRB amplification used about 250-550 ng of genomic DNA from blood. Whole-study findings and limits: Patients with COVID-19 reportedly showed strongly skewed T cell receptor beta variable and joining gene usage.

Comments on this clonotype: The antigen remains unidentified.

BIOMED2 TRB-A/B primer pools were used in multiplex TRB PCR. TCRdb re-derived calls from the multiplex PCR reads in MiXCR, one entry per CDR3 protein. The sample comprises 15,000 to 20,000 distinct CDR3 sequences, 25% to 30% of which are singletons, and 3.5% to 4.5% rests with the top ten. This TCR was sampled from a human donor who had recovered from COVID-19. The V and J genes are TRBV24-1 and TRBJ2-2; possibly TRBD1 for D (6 bases). The sequenced sample was blood. As DNA, the CDR3 is TGTGCCACAAACAGGGACCCGACCGGGGAGCTGTTTTTT. It encodes CATNRDPTGELFF.